The present TCR beta chain was sequenced within a study of T cells expressing NK-cell markers. The wider study: Seven of eight sequenced donors tested HCMV-seropositive; one tested seronegative.

This CDR3 has 17 residues. The germline V gene encodes CDR1 MNHEY and CDR2 SMNVEV (reference sequence). cDNA encoding TCR beta was synthesized via 5'RACE template switching incorporating UMIs. TCRdb reprocessed the 5' RACE reads and reports one entry per CDR3 protein, with no DNA. This sample's table reports 550,000 to 600,000 distinct CDR3 sequences. As to this clonotype: Its antigen remains unidentified.

Findings of the study overall: A handful of donors carried dominant NKG2C+ clonotypes that made up roughly 1.0-8% of their CD8+ T cells. Expanded clones of NKG2C+ T cells had an unclear HCMV specificity.

This chain uses TRBV27 with TRBJ2-5; the TCRdb call, TRBD1, lacks DNA for checking. This TCR was sampled from a man aged 18 to 30 in good health. Sequenced sample: blood T cells: a sorted CD56 or NKG2C T cell subset, CD4+ or CD8+ T cells, or bulk PBMC T cells (not recorded which). CDR3: CASSPRDTKIKQETQYF.